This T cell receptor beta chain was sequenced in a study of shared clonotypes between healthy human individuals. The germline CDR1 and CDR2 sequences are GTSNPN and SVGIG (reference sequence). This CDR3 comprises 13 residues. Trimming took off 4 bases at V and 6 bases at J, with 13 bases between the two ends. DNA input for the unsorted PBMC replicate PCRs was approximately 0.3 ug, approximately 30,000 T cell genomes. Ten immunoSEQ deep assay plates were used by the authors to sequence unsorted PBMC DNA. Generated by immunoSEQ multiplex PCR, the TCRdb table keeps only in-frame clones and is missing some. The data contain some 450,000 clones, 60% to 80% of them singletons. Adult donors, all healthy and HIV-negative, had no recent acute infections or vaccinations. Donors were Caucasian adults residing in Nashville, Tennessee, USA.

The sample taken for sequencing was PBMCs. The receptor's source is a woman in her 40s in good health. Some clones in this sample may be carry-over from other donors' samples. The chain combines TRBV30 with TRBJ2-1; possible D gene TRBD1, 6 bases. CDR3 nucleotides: TGTGCCTGGAATCAATTACAGGGCAATGAGCAGTTCTTC. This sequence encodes CAWNQLQGNEQFF. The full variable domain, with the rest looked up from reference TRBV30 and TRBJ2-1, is SQTIHQWPATLVQPVGSPLSLECTVEGTSNPNLYWYRQAAGRGLQLLFYSVGIGQISSEVPQNLSASRPQDRQFILSSKKLLLSDSGFYLCAWNQLQGNEQFFGPGTRLTVL.